The present TCR beta chain was sequenced within a study of blood T cell repertoires in COVID-19. Background on the study: Samples taken during acute and convalescent COVID-19 were collected in the United States, Italy and Spain.

In the original analysis: Estimation of nucleated cell counts was performed using reference gene primer amplification. Method: immunoSEQ multiplex PCR; TCRdb's copy keeps in-frame clones and lacks some. The V and J calls and clone size come from that table; D and trimming were worked out from the DNA. The sample shows about 320,000 clones, about 89% of them seen only once. Participants were aged about 18 to 89 years, lived in roughly 23 US areas, and enrolled virtually. Each recovered donor of Cohort 3 presented with two negative PCRs, clearance, or symptom resolution. V was clipped by 3 bases and J by 6 bases, with 15 bases between them. The CDR3 has 15 residues. Germline CDR1 MDHEN, CDR2 SYDVKM.

This sequence was found in a man aged 55 to 70 who had recovered from COVID-19. Sequenced: PBMCs or T cells enriched from blood (not recorded which). The chain has TRBV28 and TRBJ1-5, with D possibly being TRBD1 (5 bases). The CDR3 loop reads CASSFSPGSGQPQHF. For the CDR3, the DNA is TGTGCCAGCAGTTTTTCGCCAGGGTCGGGTCAGCCCCAGCATTTT.